The 7 T cell receptor beta chains given below trace back to one sample, sequenced in a study of T cell responses to AZD1222 COVID-19 vaccine. Some clones are missing from TCRdb's copy, which holds only in-frame ones; the method was immunoSEQ multiplex PCR. The sample yields around 140,000 clones, over 90% seen once. The material sequenced was peripheral blood, taken on day 0 of AZD1222 vaccination. The origin of the receptors is an adult in good health.

This chain links TRBV7-6 with TRBJ1-5; D is uncertain. V was trimmed by 1 base and J by 3 bases, leaving 13 bases between them. CDR3 length: 16 residues. Germline V gives CDR1 SGHVS, CDR2 FNYEAQ. CDR3 DNA sequence: TGTGCCAGCAGCTTAGTCCCCCCCCCGGTCAATCAGCCCCAGCATTTT. As protein: CASSLVPPPVNQPQHF.

The chain couples TRBV21-1 to TRBJ1-2. TRBV21-1 is deemed a pseudogene. This CDR3 contains 14 residues. The CDR3 coding sequence is TGTGCCAGCAGCAAAGTTCGGGGGCTCTATGGCTACACCTTC. This gives the protein CASSKVRGLYGYTF.

This chain connects TRBV6-4 to TRBJ2-7, with D perhaps TRBD1 (6 bases). Deletions cut 0 bases from V and 2 bases from J, with 29 bases between. The CDR3 runs 21 residues. CDR1 and CDR2 (germline): MRHNA, SNTAGT. In DNA form, the CDR3 reads TGTGCCAGCAGTGACTCGAAACAGGGCGAGTTAATCGTTTTGTACACCTACGAGCAGTACTTC. Translating it yields CASSDSKQGELIVLYTYEQYF.

The genes are TRBV6-5 and TRBJ2-1; D gene ambiguous. The CDR3 length is 15 residues. Trimming shortened V by 2 bases and J by 0 bases, and 8 bases separated the two germline ends. Looked up from germline, CDR1 is MNHEY and CDR2 is SVGAGI. As DNA, the CDR3 is TGTGCCAGCAGTTACACCCCCCGCTCCTACAATGAGCAGTTCTTC. Translation: CASSYTPRSYNEQFF.

The chain joins TRBV14 to TRBJ2-2; the D is unclear. Trimming stripped 4 bases from V and 4 bases from J, with 7 bases between. Germline-derived CDR1 and CDR2 are SGHDN and FVKESK. The length of the CDR3 is 13 residues. In DNA, the CDR3 is TGTGCCAGCAGCCGCTTGGCCACCGGGGAGCTGTTTTTT. This codes for CASSRLATGELFF.

J is TRBJ1-2 and V is TRBV19; tentative D call: TRBD1 (5 bases). Germline CDR1 reads LNHDA; CDR2 reads SQIVND (reference sequence). Trimming removed 6 bases at V and 7 bases at J, with 21 bases between. The CDR3 is made up of 15 amino acids. The CDR3 reads CASSQTRQSAGGYTF. CDR3 coding DNA: TGTGCCAGTAGCCAAACCCGACAGTCGGCGGGTGGCTACACCTTC.

As DNA, the CDR3 is TGTGCCAGCAGCTTAGGGACAGGGGGGAATGAAAAACTGTTTTTT. Protein sequence: CASSLGTGGNEKLFF. The rearrangement uses TRBV7-9 and TRBJ1-4, with 10 nucleotides matching TRBD1. The germline CDR1 and CDR2 sequences are SEHNR and FQNEAQ (reference sequence). The CDR3 is made up of 15 amino acids. V trimming: 1 base; J trimming: 5 bases; junction bases outside the gene matches: 1. Using reference TRBV7-9 and TRBJ1-4 for the parts outside the CDR3, the full variable domain is DTGVSQNPRHKITKRGQNVTFRCDPISEHNRLYWYRQTLGQGPEFLTYFQNEAQLEKSRLLSDRFSAERPKGSFSTLEIQRTEQGDSAMYLCASSLGTGGNEKLFFGSGTQLSVL.